Each of the 9 T cell receptor beta chains below was sequenced from the same sample in a study of blood T cell repertoires in COVID-19. The method was immunoSEQ multiplex PCR; TCRdb's version includes in-frame clones alone and lacks a portion of them. The sample includes some 150,000 clones, 65% to 90% of them seen just once. Sequenced: peripheral blood. These receptors all come from an older woman with COVID-19, enrolled during active disease.

The chain couples TRBV19 to TRBJ1-4; tentatively, D is TRBD1 (5 bases). The CDR3 loop spans 15 amino acids. Germline V gene lookup returns CDR1 LNHDA and CDR2 SQIVND (reference sequence). V dropped 4 bases and J dropped 7 bases, with 16 bases sitting between them. CDR3 residues: CASSSWGQSGEKLFF. The CDR3 DNA reads as TGTGCCAGTAGTAGTTGGGGCCAGTCGGGTGAAAAACTGTTTTTT.

CDR3 in amino acids: CASSVEMGVRYGYTF. The CDR3, as DNA: TGTGCCAGCAGCGTAGAGATGGGAGTGCGGTATGGCTACACCTTC. The chain combines TRBV9 with TRBJ1-2; D remains unclear. This CDR3 is 15 amino acids long. Germline V gives CDR1 SGDLS, CDR2 YYNGEE. The V end was cut by 0 bases, the J end by 5 bases, with 14 bases between.

V usage is TRBV19 and J usage is TRBJ2-3; weak D call: TRBD2 (7 bases). CDR1 and CDR2 from the germline V gene are LNHDA and SQIVND (reference sequence). The CDR3 has 16 residues. The V end was cut by 6 bases, the J end by 4 bases, with 20 bases between. The DNA of the CDR3 is TGTGCCAGTAGCCTTTCTGGCGGGGGCCGCCCAGATACGCAGTATTTT. This sequence encodes CASSLSGGGRPDTQYF.

The chain recombines TRBV19 with TRBJ2-7; 9 bases agree with TRBD2. Germline V gene lookup returns CDR1 LNHDA and CDR2 SQIVND (reference sequence). The CDR3 covers 14 residues. With 5 bases clipped from V and 5 bases from J, the junction kept 7 bases outside the gene matches. The CDR3 coding sequence is TGTGCCAGTAGTTTTAGCGGGAGTCACGACGAGCAGTACTTC. Its translation is CASSFSGSHDEQYF.

The rearrangement joins TRBV7-9 to TRBJ1-2; D is undetermined. The V gene lost 5 bases and the J gene lost 4 bases, with 14 bases spanning the gap. The CDR3 is 14 residues long. Germline V gene lookup returns CDR1 SEHNR and CDR2 FQNEAQ (reference sequence). The CDR3 DNA reads as TGTGCCAGCAGCCCACGAGACACCCTCTATGGCTACACCTTC. As protein: CASSPRDTLYGYTF.

The V gene is TRBV29-1, the J gene TRBJ1-4; TRBD1 is a possible D gene (5 bases). Trimming took 5 bases from V and 0 from J, leaving 16 bases between them. CDR1 is SQVTM, CDR2 ANQGSEA, per germline. This CDR3 is 16 amino acids long. CDR3 nucleotide sequence: TGCAGCGTTTCACAGGTCCCAAAGGCAACTAATGAAAAACTGTTTTTT. Protein product: CSVSQVPKATNEKLFF.

The J gene is TRBJ1-5, the V gene TRBV24-1; TRBD1 agrees at 12 bases. The V gene end was trimmed by 3 bases and the J gene end by 5 bases; junction bases not matched to a gene: 7. CDR1 and CDR2 from the germline V gene are KGHDR and SFDVKD. This CDR3 has 17 amino acids. CDR3 sequence: CATSDGTGGPLYQPQHF. In nucleotides, the CDR3 is TGTGCCACCAGTGATGGGACAGGGGGCCCACTCTATCAGCCCCAGCATTTT.

The rearrangement joins TRBV7-9 to TRBJ1-2; D call uncertain. V lost 4 bases to trimming and J lost 7 bases, with 13 bases between them. Germline lookup yields CDR1 SEHNR and CDR2 FQNEAQ (reference sequence). CDR3 length: 13 residues. CDR3 sequence (DNA): TGTGCCAGCAGCTCTCACAGTGGCCTTGGCTACACCTTC. The encoded protein is CASSSHSGLGYTF. The whole variable domain, filled in from reference TRBV7-9 and TRBJ1-2, reads DTGVSQNPRHKITKRGQNVTFRCDPISEHNRLYWYRQTLGQGPEFLTYFQNEAQLEKSRLLSDRFSAERPKGSFSTLEIQRTEQGDSAMYLCASSSHSGLGYTFGSGTRLTVV.

The V and J genes are TRBV7-9 and TRBJ1-2; D is uncertain. CDR3 length equals 14 residues. V was pared by 3 bases and J by 6 bases, with 14 bases between. The V gene's germline CDR1 is SEHNR and CDR2 FQNEAQ (reference sequence). CDR3 sequence: CASSFRQVSDGYTF. The CDR3, as DNA: TGTGCCAGCAGCTTTCGACAAGTATCGGATGGCTACACCTTC.